This T cell receptor beta chain appears in the sequencing data of a study of cytomegalovirus exposure and HLA in healthy donors. The wider study: The early release's HLA-typed donors yielded tens of millions of unique TCRs. Study observations and caveats: Association of a missense DCLRE1C variant with TCR beta V- and J-gene trimming was reported in a later analysis. Productive status was seen about 90% or about 30% of the time for most TCR beta V segments in an earlier analysis.

The PCR used 60 Vbeta and 13 Jbeta primers. Authors' processing steps: An analysis that came later counted roughly 87 million unique TCR beta chains, approximately 10 million shared. The repertoire was sequenced with immunoSEQ multiplex PCR; TCRdb's copy has only in-frame clones and lacks some. That table is the source of V, J and clone size, and D and trimming were worked out from the DNA. Of 120,000 to 150,000 clones in the sample, roughly 80% were seen once. Comment on this clone: Its antigen is undetermined.

Trimming took 0 bases from V and 4 from J, leaving 9 bases between them. Germline V gives CDR1 GTSNPN, CDR2 SVGIG (reference sequence). This CDR3 contains 13 residues. The sample taken for sequencing was PBMCs. The chain joins TRBV30 to TRBJ1-1, with a weak D call TRBD1 (5 bases). The sequence derives from a man younger than 35 in good health and CMV-seronegative. The CDR3 loop reads CAWSVRGGTEAFF. CDR3 nucleotides: TGTGCCTGGAGTGTACGGGGGGGCACTGAAGCTTTCTTT.